This T cell receptor (beta chain) emerged from a study of shared T cell receptors in the human thymus (TCRdb year 2021). Concerning the study at large: The study examined how self-reactive, shared T-cell receptor alpha chains are generated in the human thymus.

Library construction relied on the immunoSEQ multiplex PCR assay. TCRdb obtained this table from immuneACCESS and retained in-frame rearrangements with V and J assigned. These tables miss some clones; where compared with another copy, unresolved V genes account for less than half of the shortfall, and the remainder is unexplained. In all, the sample holds under 450,000 clones, and 95% of those were seen once. The ten largest make up roughly 0.021% of the sample. This clone was seen only once. Its antigen remains unidentified. No base qualities exist here, and no much larger clone lies one base off it. This clonotype was sampled from a human donor. Sequencing was done on a sample of thymocytes.

The sequenced DNA is TGTGCCAGCAGCCCGGGCTATGGCTACACCTTC. This is translated as CASSPGYGYTF. The rearranged chain carries TRBV27 and TRBJ1-2; the D gene remains uncertain. The CDR1 and CDR2 encoded by the germline V gene (reference sequence) are MNHEY and SMNVEV. V is clipped by 6 bases and J by 4 bases, and the sequence between their germline boundaries is 6 bases long. The CDR3, cysteine through phenylalanine, is 11 amino acids long. The retained sequence is limited to the CDR3, 33 bases, with the frame set at the first base.